The source of this TCR beta chain is a study of CD8 T cells in Susac syndrome (dated by TCRdb to about 2019). Turning to the overall study: Repertoire sequencing was used to test whether CD8+ T cell activation and differentiation in Susac syndrome was antigen driven.

Paper-wide results and their limitations: The number of individuals in the TCR sequencing and HLA analysis was recognized as being relatively small.

Of note for this clonotype: Its antigen is currently not known. The record has no base qualities; no much larger clone is one base away.

RNA was extracted with the RNeasy kit and 0.5 to 1 ug was reverse transcribed using random hexamers. The immunoSEQ multiplex PCR assay, covering 54 Vbeta and 13 Jbeta segments, was used to amplify TCR beta CDR3 regions. Bias from PCR amplification was corrected by using a synthetic template baseline for primer optimization and for computational correction. On the study's bioinformatics: Reads were assigned to V, D and J genes according to IMGT and analyzed in immunoSEQ Analyzer, with only productive sequences retained. To calculate clonality, Shannon entropy was normalized by log2 of the number of productive unique sequences and then subtracted from one. For each patient and control, public and private clones were evaluated within the 100 most prevalent clones. Clones were defined as Susac-specific if absent from the healthy and MS cohorts, from 900 to 1,300 published viral clones and from other ImmuneACCESS disease sequences. TCRdb redid the processing of the public reads, applying fastp at Q25 and MiXCR, and retained in-frame beta chains. CDR3 protein sequences are deduplicated, and each keeps its most common genes and DNA. These V and J calls are TCRdb output, not the study's own analysis. The table for this sample lists around 120,000 distinct CDR3 sequences; 94% of them were counted only once. The biggest ten clones account for approximately 0.13% of the sample.

CDR1 and CDR2 (SEHNR, FQNEAQ) derive from the germline V gene (reference sequence). Inclusive of the bounding cysteine and phenylalanine, the CDR3 is 13 residues long. Of all the DNA, just the CDR3 is kept, 39 bases in frame from base 1. Cut back by 1 base and 2 bases, the V and J ends lie 5 bases apart. High-throughput TCR beta sequencing profiled peripheral blood CD8+ and CD4+ T cells from healthy donors, Susac syndrome patients and multiple sclerosis patients. Treatment-naive patients with stable or active relapsing-remitting disease fulfilling revised McDonald criteria were used as multiple sclerosis controls. Bulk CD8+ and CD4+ T cells were purified by magnetic negative isolation, while CD8+ TEMRA cells were enriched using FACS. Blood was collected in EDTA tubes and processed within 24 hours, with PBMCs isolated through density gradient centrifugation. PBMCs destined for TCR sequencing were cryopreserved in liquid nitrogen and later thawed in a 37 °C water bath. The sorted or isolated CD4+, CD8+ and CD8+ TEMRA cells had a purity of 90% or higher.

The sequence was obtained from a human donor with multiple sclerosis. The sequenced material came from CD4+ T cells from PBMCs. Here the chain combines TRBV7-9 and TRBJ1-2, with the D gene uncertain. This receptor carries the CDR3 CASSLVANYGYTF. The nucleotide sequence is TGTGCCAGCAGCTTAGTGGCGAACTATGGCTACACCTTC.